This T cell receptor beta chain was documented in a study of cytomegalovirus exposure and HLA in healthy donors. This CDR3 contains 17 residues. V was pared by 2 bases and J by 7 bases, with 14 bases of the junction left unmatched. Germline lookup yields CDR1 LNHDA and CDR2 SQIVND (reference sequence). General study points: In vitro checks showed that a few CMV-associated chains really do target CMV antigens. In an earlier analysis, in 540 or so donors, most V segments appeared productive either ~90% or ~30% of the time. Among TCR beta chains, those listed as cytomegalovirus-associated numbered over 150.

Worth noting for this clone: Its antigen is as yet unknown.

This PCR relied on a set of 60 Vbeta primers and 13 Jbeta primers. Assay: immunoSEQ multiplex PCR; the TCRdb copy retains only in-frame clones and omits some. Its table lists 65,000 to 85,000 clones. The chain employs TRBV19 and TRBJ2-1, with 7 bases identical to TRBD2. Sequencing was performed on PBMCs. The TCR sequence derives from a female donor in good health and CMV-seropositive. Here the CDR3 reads CASSIPTGWEGSNEQFF. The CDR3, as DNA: TGTGCCAGTAGTATACCAACGGGGTGGGAGGGCTCGAATGAGCAGTTCTTC.